The 8 T cell receptor beta chains listed next were all sequenced from one sample in a study of blood T cell repertoires in COVID-19. Repertoires were generated with immunoSEQ multiplex PCR, while TCRdb's copy carries only in-frame clones and drops some. This table holds 150,000 to 170,000 clones, 80% to 90% found once. The sample consisted of PBMCs or T cells enriched from blood (not recorded which). Source of these receptors: a man aged 50-60 years who had recovered from COVID-19.

V gene TRBV15 combines with J gene TRBJ1-4; tentative D call: TRBD1 (6 bases). This CDR3 is built from 16 residues. Germline CDR1 and CDR2: LNHNV and YYDKDF (reference sequence). The ends were cut back, 1 base at V and 4 bases at J, with 13 bases in the middle. The CDR3 coding sequence is TGTGCCACCAGCAGAGGCACAGGGACCTTTAATGAAAAACTGTTTTTT. Amino acids: CATSRGTGTFNEKLFF.

The chain has TRBV11-3 and TRBJ2-2; the match to TRBD2 covers 7 bases. CDR3 length equals 17 residues. Germline-derived CDR1 and CDR2 are SGHNT and YENEEA. Trimming at V came to 2 bases and at J to 0 bases, leaving 6 bases not matched to a gene. CDR3 sequence (DNA): TGTGCCAGCAGCTTACGTTACGGGGGGTCGAACACCGGGGAGCTGTTTTTT. Translating gives CASSLRYGGSNTGELFF.

In its sample, this clone was seen once. The chain combines TRBV11-3 with TRBJ2-3; TRBD2 aligns across 12 bases. V gave up 3 bases and J gave up 4 bases; unmatched junction bases: 11. Germline V CDR1 and CDR2: SGHNT, YENEEA. The CDR3 consists of 18 residues. The CDR3 loop reads CASSFPLHLAGGADTQYF. The CDR3 bases are TGTGCCAGCAGCTTTCCCCTCCACCTAGCGGGAGGGGCAGATACGCAGTATTTT.

This chain connects TRBV7-2 to TRBJ1-4; TRBD1 matches 9 bases. Germline V gene sequence: CDR1 SGHTA, CDR2 FQGNSA. V gave up 5 bases and J gave up 2 bases; unmatched junction bases: 12. The length of the CDR3 is 18 residues. The CDR3 loop reads CASSPSPGTGRTNEKLFF. CDR3 bases: TGTGCCAGCAGCCCTAGCCCCGGGACAGGGAGGACTAATGAAAAACTGTTTTTT.

The rearrangement uses TRBV6-5 and TRBJ1-2; tentatively, D is TRBD1 (6 bases). The CDR3 is made up of 13 amino acids. Germline V CDR1 and CDR2: MNHEY, SVGAGI. Trimming pared 6 bases from V and 3 bases from J, leaving 11 bases between. The chain's CDR3 is CASRPSGDYGYTF. Written as DNA, the CDR3 is TGTGCCAGCAGACCATCAGGGGACTATGGCTACACCTTC.

The chain has TRBV15 and TRBJ1-6; 7 positions match TRBD1. Germline CDR1 and CDR2: LNHNV and YYDKDF (reference sequence). The CDR3 is made up of 14 amino acids. J gave up 14 bases and V 4 bases, and 11 bases lay outside the gene matches. CDR3 protein: CATSKRGQGTTLHF. The CDR3 nucleotides read TGTGCCACCAGCAAGAGGGGGCAGGGAACCACCCTCCACTTT.

The CDR3 sequence: CASSLGSSGFTDTQYF. In DNA, the CDR3 is TGCGCCAGCAGCTTGGGGAGTAGCGGATTCACAGATACGCAGTATTTT. J is TRBJ2-3 and V is TRBV5-1; the D gene is possibly TRBD2 (6 bases). CDR1 SGHRS and CDR2 YFSETQ come from the germline V gene. V gave up 0 bases and J gave up 2 bases, with 13 bases separating them. This CDR3 contains 16 residues.

The rearrangement links TRBV5-5 to TRBJ2-3, with 10 bases identical to TRBD1. CDR1 and CDR2 from the germline V gene are SGHKS and YYEKEE (reference sequence). The CDR3 totals 17 residues. Trimming removed 1 base from V and 1 base from J; junction bases left unmatched: 6. CDR3 amino acids: CASSLWDRGAGTDTQYF. The CDR3 DNA reads TGTGCCAGCAGCTTGTGGGACAGGGGTGCTGGCACAGATACGCAGTATTTT.